This T cell receptor (beta chain) derives from a study of blood T cell repertoires in COVID-19. Study context: Sample material is recorded as cDNA or gDNA derived from T cells, B-cell-depleted T cells, or PBMCs.

This CDR3 spans 17 amino acids. Trimming at V came to 1 base and at J to 2 bases, leaving 5 bases not matched to a gene. Per the germline V gene, CDR1 is LGHNA and CDR2 is YNFKEQ. The method was immunoSEQ multiplex PCR; TCRdb's version includes in-frame clones alone and lacks a portion of them. The sample gives approximately 89,000 clones, about four fifths of which show up once; about 6% is in the top ten. The TCR originated in a man in his 70s with COVID-19, enrolled during active disease. The V gene is TRBV4-2, the J gene TRBJ2-1; 10 positions match TRBD1. Source material: peripheral blood. The CDR3 DNA reads TGTGCCAGCAGCCAAGCCCTCGGGACAGGGGCCTACAATGAGCAGTTCTTC. This gives the protein CASSQALGTGAYNEQFF.